This T cell receptor (beta chain) was profiled in a study of T cells in localized non-small cell lung cancer. Regarding the study as a whole: Adjacent lung had a median roughly 58 of the 100 largest tumor clones.

Produced via immunoSEQ multiplex PCR; TCRdb's table is partial and in-frame only. Of almost 40,000 clones listed, 75% to 90% are singletons. Trimming pared 7 bases from V and 3 bases from J, leaving 25 bases between. The germline V gene has CDR1 MDHEN and CDR2 SYDVKM. The CDR3 contains 18 residues. As regards this clone: Its antigen is not identified.

The receptor comes from an older male donor with stage II lung adenocarcinoma. V is TRBV28 and J is TRBJ1-5; no clear D gene. Sequenced material: peripheral blood mononuclear cells, taken before any cancer treatment. The CDR3 protein is CASNQPGPRMNDNQPQHF. CDR3 bases: TGTGCCAGCAACCAGCCCGGGCCCCGAATGAATGACAATCAGCCCCAGCATTTT.